One T cell receptor beta chain is described in this entry. Its antigen is currently unknown. This sample was included in a study of siplizumab effects on memory and regulatory T cells. Study conclusions and caveats: Where siplizumab was present, mappable alloreactive CD4+ clones averaged almost 70% Treg-derived, compared with less than 35% in controls. In unstimulated cells, naive T cells appeared more diverse than memory T cells and seemed major alloresponse contributors. Siplizumab significantly decreased alloreactive sequences from unstimulated CD4+ memory cells. Of the proliferating CD4+ or CD8+ clones, roughly 75-96% lacked a naive or memory phenotype that could be assigned.

The protocol was immunoSEQ multiplex PCR, while the TCRdb copy is restricted to in-frame clones and leaves out a portion. The profile shows 70,000 to 100,000 clones, approximately 97% of them singletons. Germline CDR1 SGHAT, CDR2 FQNNGV. V dropped 4 bases and J dropped 2 bases, with 6 bases sitting between them. The CDR3 runs 12 residues. The specimen sequenced was naive CD4+ T cells sorted from blood. The origin of this receptor is a human donor in good health. The chain uses TRBV11-2 and TRBJ2-7; D is undetermined. CDR3 protein: CASSSRPYEQYF. DNA for the CDR3: TGTGCCAGCAGCTCCCGCCCCTACGAGCAGTACTTC.